A selection of T cell receptor beta chains follows, all from one sample in a study of T cell therapy product for transplant patients. No cognate antigen is known for these TCRs. The data were produced by immunoSEQ multiplex PCR, yet TCRdb's version contains in-frame clones alone and is incomplete. The data show just over 850 clones, around 40% seen once. Specimen: a sorted cell population cultured from PBMCs. These receptor sequences come from an adult in good health. The CDR3 runs from the conserved cysteine through the conserved F or W. The order of the fields is D gene, CDR3 length, V gene, J gene, clone size, CDR3 DNA, CDR3 protein. D genes are given only for firm matches. Expanded clones are given a class, and other clones once, few, many or no size at all.

d_call: TRBD1; cdr3_length: 14; v_call: TRBV18; j_call: TRBJ1-4; clone_size: once; cdr3_nt: TGTGCCAGCTCACCCCGGGACAGGGATGAAAAACTGTTTTTT; cdr3_aa: CASSPRDRDEKLFF
d_call: NA; cdr3_length: 12; v_call: TRBV30; j_call: TRBJ1-1; clone_size: few; cdr3_nt: TGTGCCTGGAGTGACACAGGGACTGAAGCTTTCTTT; cdr3_aa: CAWSDTGTEAFF
d_call: NA; cdr3_length: 11; v_call: TRBV7-8; j_call: TRBJ2-5; clone_size: few; cdr3_nt: TGTGCCAGCAGCACAAGGGAGACCCAGTACTTC; cdr3_aa: CASSTRETQYF
d_call: TRBD1; cdr3_length: 15; v_call: TRBV11-3; j_call: TRBJ2-7; clone_size: once; cdr3_nt: TGTGCCAGCAGCTCCGGACAGGGAGAAGGGTCCGAGCAGTACTTC; cdr3_aa: CASSSGQGEGSEQYF
d_call: TRBD2; cdr3_length: 16; v_call: TRBV10-3; j_call: TRBJ2-3; clone_size: NA; cdr3_nt: TGTGCCATCAGTGAGGGTTGGGGTAGCGGGCTGGATACGCAGTATTTT; cdr3_aa: CAISEGWGSGLDTQYF
d_call: NA; cdr3_length: 15; v_call: TRBV7-9; j_call: TRBJ2-2; clone_size: few; cdr3_nt: TGTGCCAGCAGCTTAGTCCTACCGAACACCGGGGAGCTGTTTTTT; cdr3_aa: CASSLVLPNTGELFF
d_call: TRBD1; cdr3_length: 13; v_call: TRBV10-1; j_call: TRBJ1-1; clone_size: medium-sized; cdr3_nt: TGCGCCAGCACTCCGGGACAGACCCCTGAAGCTTTCTTT; cdr3_aa: CASTPGQTPEAFF
d_call: TRBD1; cdr3_length: 14; v_call: TRBV7-9; j_call: TRBJ1-2; clone_size: NA; cdr3_nt: TGTGCCAGCAGCCACCCGACAGGGGTCTATGGCTACACCTTC; cdr3_aa: CASSHPTGVYGYTF
d_call: TRBD1; cdr3_length: 14; v_call: TRBV19; j_call: TRBJ2-1; clone_size: few; cdr3_nt: TGTGCCAGTACCGGGACAGGGTATGGGAATGAGCAGTTCTTC; cdr3_aa: CASTGTGYGNEQFF
d_call: NA; cdr3_length: 15; v_call: TRBV30; j_call: TRBJ1-5; clone_size: NA; cdr3_nt: TGTGCCTGGAGTCAGGCGACAGCTTTTAATCAGCCCCAGCATTTT; cdr3_aa: CAWSQATAFNQPQHF
d_call: TRBD1; cdr3_length: 15; v_call: TRBV10-3; j_call: TRBJ1-2; clone_size: once; cdr3_nt: TGTGCCAGCAGTTACCAGACCGGGACAGCCTATGGCTACACCTTC; cdr3_aa: CASSYQTGTAYGYTF
d_call: NA; cdr3_length: 15; v_call: TRBV11-3; j_call: TRBJ1-5; clone_size: NA; cdr3_nt: TGTGCCAGCAGCTTAGGCCAGGCCCCTAATCAGCCCCAGCATTTT; cdr3_aa: CASSLGQAPNQPQHF
d_call: NA; cdr3_length: 14; v_call: TRBV10-1; j_call: TRBJ2-5; clone_size: few; cdr3_nt: TGCGCCAGTTCCTCGGGACACCAACCAGAGACCCAGTACTTC; cdr3_aa: CASSSGHQPETQYF
d_call: NA; cdr3_length: 16; v_call: TRBV11-3; j_call: TRBJ2-1; clone_size: NA; cdr3_nt: TGTGCCAGCAGTTTTCATGGGGGGACAGATCTGGATGAGCAGTTCTTC; cdr3_aa: CASSFHGGTDLDEQFF
d_call: TRBD1; cdr3_length: 15; v_call: TRBV6-5; j_call: TRBJ1-2; clone_size: NA; cdr3_nt: TGTGCCAGCAGTTACGTAACCGGGACAGCCTATGGCTACACCTTC; cdr3_aa: CASSYVTGTAYGYTF
d_call: NA; cdr3_length: 18; v_call: TRBV6-1; j_call: TRBJ2-6; clone_size: few; cdr3_nt: TGTGCCAGCAGTGGGGGGTCCCGGGGATTCTCTGGGGCCAACGTCCTGACTTTC; cdr3_aa: CASSGGSRGFSGANVLTF
d_call: NA; cdr3_length: 14; v_call: TRBV4-1; j_call: TRBJ2-7; clone_size: NA; cdr3_nt: TGCGCCAGCAGCCAAGAGAAAGGGACCTACGAGCAGTACTTC; cdr3_aa: CASSQEKGTYEQYF
d_call: NA; cdr3_length: 13; v_call: TRBV7-9; j_call: TRBJ2-5; clone_size: NA; cdr3_nt: TGTGCCAGCAGCTTAGTGACAGGAGAGACCCAGTACTTC; cdr3_aa: CASSLVTGETQYF
d_call: TRBD2; cdr3_length: 15; v_call: TRBV7-2; j_call: TRBJ2-5; clone_size: NA; cdr3_nt: TGTGCCAGCAGCTTAGGCGGGGGACCCCAAGAGACCCAGTACTTC; cdr3_aa: CASSLGGGPQETQYF
d_call: TRBD1; cdr3_length: 16; v_call: TRBV6-4; j_call: TRBJ1-2; clone_size: NA; cdr3_nt: TGTGCCAGCAGTCCGCAGACAGGGGCAGGGCGGTATGGCTACACCTTC; cdr3_aa: CASSPQTGAGRYGYTF
d_call: NA; cdr3_length: 14; v_call: TRBV29-1; j_call: TRBJ2-3; clone_size: NA; cdr3_nt: TGCAGCGTTGACGAGCCCGGGACCCTCTATACGCAGTATTTT; cdr3_aa: CSVDEPGTLYTQYF
d_call: TRBD1; cdr3_length: 15; v_call: TRBV11-2; j_call: TRBJ2-3; clone_size: NA; cdr3_nt: TGTGCCAGCAGCTTTGGACAGGCTAGCACAGATACGCAGTATTTT; cdr3_aa: CASSFGQASTDTQYF
d_call: NA; cdr3_length: 13; v_call: TRBV30; j_call: TRBJ1-6; clone_size: NA; cdr3_nt: TGTGCCTGGAGGTCACAGCCCAATTCACCCCTCCACTTT; cdr3_aa: CAWRSQPNSPLHF
d_call: NA; cdr3_length: 13; v_call: TRBV29-1; j_call: TRBJ1-3; clone_size: medium-sized; cdr3_nt: TGCAGCGTTGAGGGTGATACTGGAAACACCATATATTTT; cdr3_aa: CSVEGDTGNTIYF
d_call: TRBD1; cdr3_length: 15; v_call: TRBV6-5; j_call: TRBJ1-2; clone_size: NA; cdr3_nt: TGTGCCAGCAGTCCAAAAACCGGGACAGTTGCCGGCTACACCTTC; cdr3_aa: CASSPKTGTVAGYTF
d_call: TRBD2; cdr3_length: 14; v_call: TRBV11-2; j_call: TRBJ2-1; clone_size: NA; cdr3_nt: TGTGCCAGCAGCCAGGGACTAGCCTACAATGAGCAGTTCTTC; cdr3_aa: CASSQGLAYNEQFF
d_call: TRBD2; cdr3_length: 20; v_call: TRBV4-2; j_call: TRBJ2-2; clone_size: few; cdr3_nt: TGTGCCAGCAGCCAAGCGCTCGTTTTGGCGGGGGGGCCCCGGACCGGGGAGCTGTTTTTT; cdr3_aa: CASSQALVLAGGPRTGELFF
d_call: NA; cdr3_length: 15; v_call: TRBV7-2; j_call: TRBJ1-2; clone_size: large; cdr3_nt: TGTGCCAGCAGCCCCCCGGCAGGGACTAACTATGGCTACACCTTC; cdr3_aa: CASSPPAGTNYGYTF
d_call: TRBD2; cdr3_length: 12; v_call: TRBV30; j_call: TRBJ2-5; clone_size: NA; cdr3_nt: TGTGCCTGGAGCAGCGGGGGAGAGACCCAGTACTTC; cdr3_aa: CAWSSGGETQYF
d_call: NA; cdr3_length: 11; v_call: TRBV11-3; j_call: TRBJ2-2; clone_size: NA; cdr3_nt: TGTGCCAGCAGCTTCAATTGGGAGCTGTTTTTT; cdr3_aa: CASSFNWELFF
d_call: NA; cdr3_length: 15; v_call: TRBV5-4; j_call: TRBJ2-7; clone_size: NA; cdr3_nt: TGTGCCAGCAGCTTCTCTCTGACAGGCCTCGGGGAGCAGTACTTC; cdr3_aa: CASSFSLTGLGEQYF
d_call: NA; cdr3_length: 11; v_call: TRBV30; j_call: TRBJ1-1; clone_size: medium-sized; cdr3_nt: TGTGCCTGGAGCGGACGGGCTGAAGCTTTCTTT; cdr3_aa: CAWSGRAEAFF
d_call: TRBD1; cdr3_length: 15; v_call: TRBV6-1; j_call: TRBJ1-5; clone_size: once; cdr3_nt: TGTGCCAGCAGACCCCCGGGACAGCTAAATCAGCCCCAGCATTTT; cdr3_aa: CASRPPGQLNQPQHF
d_call: TRBD2; cdr3_length: 15; v_call: TRBV7-3; j_call: TRBJ2-2; clone_size: medium-sized; cdr3_nt: TGTGCCAGTTCCCCGGGACTAGCAAGGACCGGGGAGCTGTTTTTT; cdr3_aa: CASSPGLARTGELFF
d_call: NA; cdr3_length: 13; v_call: TRBV30; j_call: TRBJ1-1; clone_size: medium-sized; cdr3_nt: TGTGCCTGGACGGGACACATGAACACTGAAGCTTTCTTT; cdr3_aa: CAWTGHMNTEAFF
d_call: TRBD1; cdr3_length: 15; v_call: TRBV19; j_call: TRBJ2-5; clone_size: NA; cdr3_nt: TGTGCCAGTAGTCCCGCCGGGACAGGGGGCGAGACCCAGTACTTC; cdr3_aa: CASSPAGTGGETQYF
d_call: NA; cdr3_length: 16; v_call: TRBV7-2; j_call: TRBJ1-5; clone_size: NA; cdr3_nt: TGTGCCAGCAGCTTAGAGGTCGGGCGGACCGATCAGCCCCAGCATTTT; cdr3_aa: CASSLEVGRTDQPQHF
d_call: NA; cdr3_length: 12; v_call: TRBV2; j_call: TRBJ2-1; clone_size: NA; cdr3_nt: TGTGCCAGCACCTTTAGTGGGGGTGAGCAGTTCTTC; cdr3_aa: CASTFSGGEQFF
d_call: TRBD1; cdr3_length: 15; v_call: TRBV7-2; j_call: TRBJ2-3; clone_size: NA; cdr3_nt: TGTGCCAGCAGCTTAGTGACAGGGGGCACAGATACGCAGTATTTT; cdr3_aa: CASSLVTGGTDTQYF
d_call: NA; cdr3_length: 14; v_call: TRBV6-4; j_call: TRBJ2-7; clone_size: large; cdr3_nt: TGTGCCAGAAGAAAGGGACGTCTGGCCTACGAGCAGTACTTC; cdr3_aa: CARRKGRLAYEQYF
d_call: NA; cdr3_length: 14; v_call: TRBV4-1; j_call: TRBJ1-1; clone_size: NA; cdr3_nt: TGCGCCAGCAGCCAAGAGTCCCGGAACACTGAAGCTTTCTTT; cdr3_aa: CASSQESRNTEAFF
d_call: TRBD2; cdr3_length: 19; v_call: TRBV7-9; j_call: TRBJ2-6; clone_size: NA; cdr3_nt: TGTGCCAGCACCCGGGGTAGCGGGGGGGGTACCTCTGGGGCCAACGTCCTGACTTTC; cdr3_aa: CASTRGSGGGTSGANVLTF
d_call: TRBD1; cdr3_length: 15; v_call: TRBV6-4; j_call: TRBJ1-1; clone_size: NA; cdr3_nt: TGTGCCAGCAGTCAAGAGGGACAGGGGGGGCGAGAAGCTTTCTTT; cdr3_aa: CASSQEGQGGREAFF
d_call: NA; cdr3_length: 15; v_call: TRBV11-3; j_call: TRBJ1-4; clone_size: NA; cdr3_nt: TGTGCCAGCAGCTGGGCCGGGGCGAGGGGTGAAAAACTGTTTTTT; cdr3_aa: CASSWAGARGEKLFF
d_call: NA; cdr3_length: 17; v_call: TRBV4-1; j_call: TRBJ2-6; clone_size: NA; cdr3_nt: TGCGCCAGCAGCCAAGATCGAGGAATTTCTGGGGCCAACGTCCTGACTTTC; cdr3_aa: CASSQDRGISGANVLTF
d_call: TRBD2; cdr3_length: 15; v_call: TRBV5-1; j_call: TRBJ2-2; clone_size: NA; cdr3_nt: TGCGCCAGCAGCTCACCGGGACTAGCTGGCGGGGAGCTGTTTTTT; cdr3_aa: CASSSPGLAGGELFF
d_call: NA; cdr3_length: 14; v_call: TRBV11-2; j_call: TRBJ1-1; clone_size: few; cdr3_nt: TGTGCCAGCAGCTTAATCGGGGGGGGAACTGAAGCTTTCTTT; cdr3_aa: CASSLIGGGTEAFF
d_call: NA; cdr3_length: 12; v_call: TRBV19; j_call: TRBJ1-1; clone_size: NA; cdr3_nt: TGTGCCAGTAGTATCCTGAACACTGAAGCTTTCTTT; cdr3_aa: CASSILNTEAFF
d_call: TRBD2; cdr3_length: 18; v_call: TRBV4-1; j_call: TRBJ2-6; clone_size: NA; cdr3_nt: TGCGCCAGCAGCCCGGGAAGCGGGGAGTACTCTGGGGCCAACGTCCTGACTTTC; cdr3_aa: CASSPGSGEYSGANVLTF
d_call: NA; cdr3_length: 15; v_call: TRBV6-5; j_call: TRBJ1-1; clone_size: NA; cdr3_nt: TGTGCCATCACTACGACAGAGACCCCTAACACTGAAGCTTTCTTT; cdr3_aa: CAITTTETPNTEAFF